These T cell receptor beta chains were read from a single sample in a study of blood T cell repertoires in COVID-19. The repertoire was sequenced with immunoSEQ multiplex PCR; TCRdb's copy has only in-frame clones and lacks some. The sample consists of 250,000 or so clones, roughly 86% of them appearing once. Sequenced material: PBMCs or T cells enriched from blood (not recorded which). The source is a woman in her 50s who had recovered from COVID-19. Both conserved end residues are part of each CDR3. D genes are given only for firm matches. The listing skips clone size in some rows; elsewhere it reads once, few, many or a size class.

CASSIIQGNTEAFF	TGTGCCAGTAGTATCATACAGGGTAACACTGAAGCTTTCTTT	NA	NA	TRBV19	TRBJ1-1
CASSQVKPGELFF	TGCGCCAGCAGCCAAGTTAAGCCCGGGGAGCTGTTTTTT	NA	NA	TRBV4-1	TRBJ2-2
CASSWTGDEQFF	TGTGCCAGCAGCTGGACAGGGGATGAGCAGTTCTTC	TRBD1	once	TRBV7-9	TRBJ2-1
CASSQITGTGDSGYTF	TGCGCCAGCAGCCAAATAACCGGGACAGGGGATAGTGGCTACACCTTC	TRBD1	NA	TRBV5-1	TRBJ1-2
CASSANQGAVAKNIQYF	TGTGCCAGTAGTGCTAACCAGGGGGCTGTTGCCAAAAACATTCAGTACTTC	TRBD1	NA	TRBV19	TRBJ2-4
CASSARDRGPSQPQHF	TGTGCCAGCAGCGCACGGGACAGGGGGCCGAGTCAGCCCCAGCATTTT	TRBD1	once	TRBV3-1/TRBV3-2	TRBJ1-5
CATAGGGVESTDTQYF	TGTGCCACCGCGGGGGGTGGGGTAGAGAGCACAGATACGCAGTATTTT	TRBD2	NA	TRBV24-1	TRBJ2-3
CASSEQGAGDTEAFF	TGTGCCAGCAGTGAGCAGGGGGCTGGGGACACTGAAGCTTTCTTT	TRBD1	NA	TRBV6-1	TRBJ1-1
CASSSQGGLSYNSPLHF	TGTGCCAGCTCGAGCCAAGGGGGCCTCTCCTATAATTCACCCCTCCACTTT	TRBD1	few	TRBV18	TRBJ1-6
CASSLYSGGESYNEQFF	TGTGCCAGTAGTCTCTACTCCGGGGGGGAATCCTACAATGAGCAGTTCTTC	TRBD2	once	TRBV19	TRBJ2-1
CASSDSERGSTDTQYF	TGTGCCAGCAGTGACTCTGAGAGAGGCAGCACAGATACGCAGTATTTT	NA	NA	TRBV6-4	TRBJ2-3
CASSPWTGLGETQYF	TGCGCCAGCAGCCCATGGACGGGACTGGGGGAGACCCAGTACTTC	NA	NA	TRBV4-1	TRBJ2-5
CASSLVGGGSNQPQHF	TGTGCCAGCAGCTTAGTAGGGGGCGGAAGCAATCAGCCCCAGCATTTT	TRBD1	NA	TRBV7-2	TRBJ1-5
CASSIDLPDTQYF	TGTGCCAGCAGCATAGATCTTCCAGATACGCAGTATTTT	NA	once	TRBV7-3	TRBJ2-3
CASTLDGYEQYF	TGTGCCAGCACCCTAGATGGCTACGAGCAGTACTTC	NA	NA	TRBV2	TRBJ2-7
CASSSLKRESDEQFF	TGTGCCAGCAGCTCGCTTAAGCGGGAGAGCGATGAGCAGTTCTTC	TRBD2	NA	TRBV13	TRBJ2-1
CASSIIGTGGTEAFF	TGTGCCAGTAGTATAATCGGGACAGGGGGGACTGAAGCTTTCTTT	TRBD1	once	TRBV19	TRBJ1-1
CAWSEGVGAQPQHF	TGTGCCTGGAGTGAGGGGGTCGGGGCTCAGCCCCAGCATTTT	NA	NA	TRBV30	TRBJ1-5
CASSTRTGEGGYTF	TGTGCCAGCAGCACTCGGACAGGGGAGGGTGGCTACACCTTC	TRBD1	NA	TRBV7-2	TRBJ1-2
CASSYGGPRSGNTIYF	TGTGCCAGCAGTTATGGGGGCCCAAGATCTGGAAACACCATATATTTT	NA	NA	TRBV6-5	TRBJ1-3
CASSLNPLAGDEQFF	TGTGCCAGCTCACTAAATCCACTAGCGGGAGATGAGCAGTTCTTC	TRBD2	NA	TRBV18	TRBJ2-1
CASKARGTTGELFF	TGTGCCAGTAAAGCCAGGGGGACCACCGGGGAGCTGTTTTTT	TRBD1	once	TRBV19	TRBJ2-2
CASSPRAMEGGEAFF	TGTGCCAGCAGCCCCCGCGCAATGGAGGGGGGGGAAGCTTTCTTT	NA	NA	TRBV9	TRBJ1-1
CASSQSGELRNNEQFF	TGTGCCAGCAGCCAATCTGGAGAACTTAGGAACAATGAGCAGTTCTTC	NA	NA	TRBV7-2	TRBJ2-1
CASSLAGVSGANVLTF	TGTGCCAGCAGCTTGGCAGGGGTCTCTGGGGCCAACGTCCTGACTTTC	NA	NA	TRBV5-4	TRBJ2-6
CASSQSPSTSGAPYEQYF	TGTGCCAGCAGCCAATCGCCCTCGACTAGCGGGGCGCCCTACGAGCAGTACTTC	TRBD2	NA	TRBV3-1/TRBV3-2	TRBJ2-7
CASSPPGTRFEQFF	TGTGCCAGCTCACCGCCAGGGACTAGATTCGAGCAGTTCTTC	TRBD2	NA	TRBV18	TRBJ2-1
CAISEGTSPYEQFF	TGTGCCATCAGTGAGGGGACTAGCCCCTATGAGCAGTTCTTC	TRBD2	NA	TRBV10-3	TRBJ2-1
CASSPTGVGRSGQDTQYF	TGCGCCAGCAGCCCGACAGGGGTTGGGCGATCGGGACAAGATACGCAGTATTTT	TRBD1	NA	TRBV4-3	TRBJ2-3
CASSVIADTQYF	TGTGCCAGTAGCGTTATCGCAGATACGCAGTATTTT	NA	NA	TRBV19	TRBJ2-3
CASSPGQSTDTQYF	TGTGCCAGCAGCCCCGGACAAAGCACAGATACGCAGTATTTT	NA	NA	TRBV7-3	TRBJ2-3
CASNAATPGEKLFF	TGTGCCAGCAATGCCGCGACTCCGGGGGAAAAACTGTTTTTT	NA	NA	TRBV28	TRBJ1-4
CASSLAQTAYEQFF	TGTGCCAGCAGCTTAGCCCAAACCGCGTATGAGCAGTTCTTC	NA	NA	TRBV7-2	TRBJ2-1
CASSPGGTANYGYTF	TGTGCCAGCAGCCCAGGGGGGACAGCTAACTATGGCTACACCTTC	TRBD1	few	TRBV9	TRBJ1-2
CASSPTDSWDQPQHF	TGTGCCAGCAGCCCGACCGACAGTTGGGATCAGCCCCAGCATTTT	NA	NA	TRBV28	TRBJ1-5
CASSLRQGGQPQHF	TGTGCCAGCAGTTTAAGACAGGGGGGTCAGCCCCAGCATTTT	TRBD1	NA	TRBV28	TRBJ1-5
CASRGQDNSPLHF	TGTGCCAGCCGGGGACAGGATAATTCACCCCTCCACTTT	TRBD1	NA	TRBV28	TRBJ1-6
CASSPLVGRDNEQFF	TGCGCCAGCAGCCCGCTCGTTGGCCGGGATAATGAGCAGTTCTTC	NA	NA	TRBV4-3	TRBJ2-1
CASRGTSRGPNEQFF	TGTGCCAGCAGAGGCACGAGCAGGGGGCCGAATGAGCAGTTCTTC	TRBD1	NA	TRBV3-1/TRBV3-2	TRBJ2-1
CASSPGAAGETQYF	TGCGCCAGCAGCCCCGGGGCAGCGGGAGAGACCCAGTACTTC	NA	NA	TRBV5-1	TRBJ2-5
CASSLGRGPRTEAFF	TGCGCCAGCAGCTTGGGAAGGGGGCCTCGCACTGAAGCTTTCTTT	TRBD1	NA	TRBV5-1	TRBJ1-1
CASSPSNRGRGLGYTF	TGTGCCAGCAGCCCATCGAACAGGGGTCGCGGTTTGGGCTACACCTTC	TRBD1	few	TRBV3-1/TRBV3-2	TRBJ1-2
CASSLAPGQTYEQYF	TGTGCCAGCAGCTTAGCCCCGGGACAGACCTACGAGCAGTACTTC	TRBD1	NA	TRBV7-2	TRBJ2-7
CASSRDRGDIMNTEAFF	TGTGCCAGCAGCAGGGACAGGGGAGATATTATGAACACTGAAGCTTTCTTT	TRBD1	NA	TRBV6-2/TRBV6-3	TRBJ1-1
CASSFYTTSYNEQFF	TGTGCCAGCAGCTTCTACACTACATCCTACAATGAGCAGTTCTTC	NA	NA	TRBV7-9	TRBJ2-1
CASNYRQGNHEQYF	TGTGCCAGCAACTACCGGCAGGGGAACCACGAGCAGTACTTC	NA	NA	TRBV7-8	TRBJ2-7
CASRAGGSYAFF	TGTGCCAGCAGGGCAGGGGGATCGTATGCTTTCTTT	TRBD1	once	TRBV11-3	TRBJ1-1
CASSLGQPNNQPQHF	TGTGCCAGCAGTTTGGGACAGCCTAACAATCAGCCCCAGCATTTT	TRBD1	NA	TRBV6-2/TRBV6-3	TRBJ1-5
CATDRDTLDGQYF	TGTGCCACCGACCGGGACACCTTGGACGGGCAGTACTTC	NA	NA	TRBV28	TRBJ2-7
CASSGAGATVDEQFF	TGTGCCAGCAGTGGAGCGGGGGCCACCGTGGATGAGCAGTTCTTC	TRBD2	few	TRBV6-1	TRBJ2-1
CASSPLGNGGDEQYF	TGTGCCAGCTCACCATTGGGGAACGGAGGGGACGAGCAGTACTTC	NA	NA	TRBV18	TRBJ2-7
CATSRDGDSNNQPQHF	TGTGCCACCAGCAGAGACGGGGACAGTAACAATCAGCCCCAGCATTTT	TRBD1	NA	TRBV15	TRBJ1-5